One T cell receptor (beta chain) is described in this entry. Mismatch with germline at one junction end may stem from a read error. TCRdb re-analysed the RT-PCR reads in MiXCR, keeping a single row per CDR3 protein. In the table there are several hundred distinct CDR3 sequences, 60% to 80% of which are singletons. These data originate in a study of yellow fever vaccine responses in identical twins. The CDR3 loop spans 12 amino acids. Germline CDR1 MNHNS, CDR2 SASEGT. Sequences were derived from T cells from blood (PBMCs), unsorted or a sorted subset (not recorded which), sampled before or after yellow fever vaccination (not recorded which). This TCR was sampled from a female donor who received the yellow fever vaccine. J is TRBJ1-5 and V is TRBV6-1; D is unclear. This CDR3 is CAISEVEGPQHF. The CDR3 DNA sequence: TGTGCCATCAGTGAAGTGGAGGGGCCCCAGCATTTT.